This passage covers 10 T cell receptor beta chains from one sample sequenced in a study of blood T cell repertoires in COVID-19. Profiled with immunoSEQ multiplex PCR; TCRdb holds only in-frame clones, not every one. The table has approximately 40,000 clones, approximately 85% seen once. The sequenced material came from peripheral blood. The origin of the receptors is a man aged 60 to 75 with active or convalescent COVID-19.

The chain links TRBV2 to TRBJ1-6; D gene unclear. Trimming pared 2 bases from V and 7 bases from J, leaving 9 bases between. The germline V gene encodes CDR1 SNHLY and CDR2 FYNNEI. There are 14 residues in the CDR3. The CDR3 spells CASSELVRNSPLHF. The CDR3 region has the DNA TGTGCCAGCAGTGAACTAGTTAGGAATTCACCCCTCCACTTT.

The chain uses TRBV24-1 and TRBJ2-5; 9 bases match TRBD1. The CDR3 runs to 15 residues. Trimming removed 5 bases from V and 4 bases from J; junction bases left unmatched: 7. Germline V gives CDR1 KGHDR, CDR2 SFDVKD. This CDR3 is CATSAGTGIGETQYF. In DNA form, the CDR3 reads TGTGCCACCAGTGCTGGGACAGGGATAGGAGAGACCCAGTACTTC.

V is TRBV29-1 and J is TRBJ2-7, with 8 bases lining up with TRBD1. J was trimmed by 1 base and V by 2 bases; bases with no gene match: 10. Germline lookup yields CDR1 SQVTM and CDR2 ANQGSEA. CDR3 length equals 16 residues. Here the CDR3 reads CSVEIDGGQGSYEQYV. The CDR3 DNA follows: TGCAGCGTTGAAATAGACGGAGGACAGGGATCCTACGAGCAGTACGTC.

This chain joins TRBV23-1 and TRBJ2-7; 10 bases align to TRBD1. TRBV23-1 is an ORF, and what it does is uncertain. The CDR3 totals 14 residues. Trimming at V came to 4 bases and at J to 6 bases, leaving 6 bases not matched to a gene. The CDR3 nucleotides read TGCGCCAGCAGTCCGTCCCGGGACAGGGGCGAGCAGTACGTC. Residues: CASSPSRDRGEQYV.

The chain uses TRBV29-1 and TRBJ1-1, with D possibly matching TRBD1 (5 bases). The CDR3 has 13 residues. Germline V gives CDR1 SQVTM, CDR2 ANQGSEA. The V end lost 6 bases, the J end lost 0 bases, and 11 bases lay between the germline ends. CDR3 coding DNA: TGCAGCGTCTCACAGGTCTTGAACACTGAAGCTTTCTTT. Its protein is CSVSQVLNTEAFF.

The CDR3 loop is CASSPSGNKPDTQYF. Here the CDR3 DNA reads TGCGCCAGCAGCCCAAGCGGGAATAAACCAGATACGCAGTATTTT. This chain links TRBV4-1 with TRBJ2-3; 7 bases line up with TRBD2. Germline V CDR1 and CDR2: MGHRA, YSYEKL. V shed 4 bases, J shed 4 bases, and the junction held 8 bases outside the gene matches. The CDR3 covers 15 residues.

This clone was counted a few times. CDR3 amino acids: CASRQGTNEKLFF. The CDR3 nucleotides are TGTGCCAGCAGACAGGGGACTAATGAAAAACTGTTTTTT. The chain links TRBV5-6 to TRBJ1-4; 7 positions agree with TRBD1. Germline CDR1 SGHDT, CDR2 YYEEEE. This CDR3 contains 13 residues. Germline trimming cut 5 bases from V and 2 bases from J; bases unmatched to any gene: 0.

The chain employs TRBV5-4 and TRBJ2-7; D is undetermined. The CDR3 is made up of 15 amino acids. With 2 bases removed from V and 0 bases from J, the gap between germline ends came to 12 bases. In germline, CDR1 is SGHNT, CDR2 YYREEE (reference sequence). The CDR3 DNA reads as TGTGCCAGCAGCTTAGGCGGAAAACCCTCCTACGAGCAGTACGTC. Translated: CASSLGGKPSYEQYV.

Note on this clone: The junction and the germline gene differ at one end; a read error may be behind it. CDR3 sequence reads: CASSLDLGTRAFGF. The CDR3 coding sequence is TGTGCCAGCAGCTTAGATTTGGGGACTCGGGCCTTTGGGTTT. The V gene is TRBV11-2, the J gene TRBJ1-1; a weak D match, TRBD1 (5 bases). Germline loops: CDR1 SGHAT, CDR2 FQNNGV. There are 14 residues in the CDR3.

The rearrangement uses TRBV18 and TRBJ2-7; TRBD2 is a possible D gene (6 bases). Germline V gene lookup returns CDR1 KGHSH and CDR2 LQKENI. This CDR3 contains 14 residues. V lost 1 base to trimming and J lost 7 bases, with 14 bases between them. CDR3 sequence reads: CASSPQRVGGEQYV. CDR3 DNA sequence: TGTGCCAGCTCACCACAGAGGGTAGGAGGGGAGCAGTACGTC.